A selection of T cell receptor delta chains follows, all from one sample in a study of human gamma delta and Vdelta1 T cells. TCRdb re-called the PCR reads using CATT. The sample records about 6,500 delta-chain clones, almost 40% being singletons. Antigens for these TCRs are unknown. The specimen was Vdelta1 gamma-delta T cells from blood grown in culture (DOT cells). Receptors were obtained from a human donor in good health. CDR3s include the opening cysteine and the closing phenylalanine or tryptophan. The D gene is left open where the match is weak. Rows give clone size only sometimes, using once, few, many, or a class for an expanded clone.

V,size,D,J,DNA,CDR3
TRDV1,few,TRDD3,TRDJ1,TGTGCTCTTGGGGTAAAACTTCCTACCTGGGGGATAATGAGGACCGATAAACTCATCTTT,CALGVKLPTWGIMRTDKLIF
TRDV1,NA,TRDD3,TRDJ1,TGTGCTCTTGGGGAACTGGGCCCTCCCGGGGGATACCGATTACTTGAGTACACCGATAAACTCATCTTT,CALGELGPPGGYRLLEYTDKLIF
TRDV1,NA,NA,TRDJ1,TGTGCTCTTGGGGAACCAGGGGGCCTTCCTAGGACACTGGGGGACTCCGATAAACTCATCTTT,CALGEPGGLPRTLGDSDKLIF
TRDV1,few,TRDD3,TRDJ1,TGTGCTCTTGGGGAACGGGGCTGGACGGACCAATACTGGGGGATATTCCCACCCGACTACACCGATAAACTCATCTTT,CALGERGWTDQYWGIFPPDYTDKLIF
TRDV1,NA,TRDD3,TRDJ1,TGTGCTCTTGGGACAGGGGATCCCGGGGATACGATAATAAACACCGATAAACGCATCTTT,CALGTGDPGDTIINTDKRIF
TRDV1,few,TRDD3,TRDJ1,TGTGCTCTTGGGGTGGTCCCCGGACTGGGGGATCTCACCGATAAACTCATCTTT,CALGVVPGLGDLTDKLIF
TRDV1,few,TRDD3,TRDJ1,TGTGCTCTTGGGGAACCCCCCTGGGGGCCCCACACCGATAAACTCATCTTT,CALGEPPWGPHTDKLIF
TRDV1,NA,TRDD2,TRDJ1,TGTGCTCTTGGGGAACTATCCTTCCTACTTTACTGGGAGAATCTAACCGATAAACTCATCTTT,CALGELSFLLYWENLTDKLIF
TRDV1,medium-sized,TRDD3,TRDJ1,TGTGCTCTTGGGGAACTAGACTCCGATGTGGGGGATACCCTTGAGTACACCGATAAACTCATCTTT,CALGELDSDVGDTLEYTDKLIF
TRDV1,few,NA,TRDJ1,TGTGCTCTTGGGGGCTTGGACCCCTTCCTCCGGGCTGGGGGCGGGAAACTCATCTTT,CALGGLDPFLRAGGGKLIF
TRDV1,few,NA,TRDJ1,TGTGCTCTTGGGGGTGCCGATAAACTCATCTTT,CALGGADKLIF
TRDV1,NA,TRDD2,TRDJ1,TGTGCTCTTGGGGAAAGGCGGGAAAGCACGGACGAGGTAATTTCCTACTTGGGTTTCGGGTACACCGATAAACTCATCTTT,CALGERRESTDEVISYLGFGYTDKLIF
TRDV1,NA,TRDD3,TRDJ2,TGTGCTCTTGGGGAACTGGGGGTAAGTGGGGGATACTGGGGGCCTTTGACAGCACAACTCTTCTTT,CALGELGVSGGYWGPLTAQLFF
TRDV1,NA,TRDD3,TRDJ1,TGTGCTCTTGGGGAACACACGGACCGGCCTTCCCTGGCGTACTGGGGGATACGCGAACGACTCATCTTT,CALGEHTDRPSLAYWGIRERLIF
TRDV1,NA,TRDD2,TRDJ1,TGTGCTCTTGGGGGGGACTTCCTACGCAGGGGGTTGGAGACCGATAAACTCATCTTT,CALGGDFLRRGLETDKLIF
TRDV1,NA,NA,TRDJ1,TGTGCTCTTGGGCCCGGGGGGGCCCGAGGCACCGATAAACTCATCTTT,CALGPGGARGTDKLIF
TRDV1,NA,NA,TRDJ1,TGTGCTCTTGGGGAATGGGGCCTAACTACCTTCAACACCGATAAACTCATCTTT,CALGEWGLTTFNTDKLIF
TRDV1,few,NA,TRDJ1,TGTGCTCTTGGGGAACGGCCATCAGTTCTTACCGATAAACTCATCTTT,CALGERPSVLTDKLIF
TRDV1,few,NA,TRDJ1,TGTGCTCTTGGGGAAGGGTGCCTACGCTCCTCGATGGGAACCGATAAACTCATCTTT,CALGEGCLRSSMGTDKLIF
TRDV1,few,TRDD3,TRDJ1,TGTGCTCTTGGGGGCCTTGGGGGATTGGGTCTGGAGGGACTGGGGGACCCGTGGACCGATAAACTCATCTTT,CALGGLGGLGLEGLGDPWTDKLIF
TRDV1,NA,TRDD3,TRDJ1,TGTGCTCTTGGTTCTAGTACTGGGGGATACAGTCAAGTCAGACTCATCTTT,CALGSSTGGYSQVRLIF
TRDV1,NA,TRDD3,TRDJ1,TGTGCTCTTGGGGTCCGGGTGGGGGATACCCCCTGGTACACCGATAAACTCATCTTT,CALGVRVGDTPWYTDKLIF
TRDV1,NA,TRDD2,TRDJ1,TGTGCTCTTGGGGAAGCCTTCCTTCCCGGGGATAAACTCATCTTT,CALGEAFLPGDKLIF
TRDV1,NA,TRDD3,TRDJ1,TGTGCTCTTGGGGAACTAGAATACCTGCAAACTCTCTGGGGGACGTACACCGATAAACTCATCTTT,CALGELEYLQTLWGTYTDKLIF
TRDV1,NA,NA,TRDJ1,TGTGCTCTTGGGGAACTATGGGACTTCCTCCCCTTTACTGGTTTCGAGGGCACCGATAAACTCATCTTT,CALGELWDFLPFTGFEGTDKLIF
TRDV1,NA,TRDD3,TRDJ1,TGTGCTCTTGGGGAACCCTGGACTACGAACTGGGGGATACAAGAACTCATCTTT,CALGEPWTTNWGIQELIF
TRDV1,NA,TRDD3,TRDJ1,TGTGCTCTTGGGGAACCCCAGGGGGGGGCTGGGGGATACACCGATAAACTCATCTTT,CALGEPQGGAGGYTDKLIF
TRDV1,medium-sized,TRDD3,TRDJ1,TGTGCTCTTGGGGAACTAGTAAATCCGATTGTACTGGGGATATCCGATAAACTCATCTTT,CALGELVNPIVLGISDKLIF
TRDV1,once,NA,TRDJ1,TGTGCTCTTGGGAAAAGGCCTTCCTACGCCTGGGGGACCCCCAGAGGGACCGATAAACTCATCTTT,CALGKRPSYAWGTPRGTDKLIF
TRDV1,NA,NA,TRDJ1,TGTGCTCTTGGGGAAACGGGTCTACGTCTGGTTCGAGATTCGGGGATTATTGGTAAACTCATCTTT,CALGETGLRLVRDSGIIGKLIF
TRDV1,NA,NA,TRDJ1,TGTGCTCTTGGGGAATATTTACGATACACCGATAAACTCATCTTT,CALGEYLRYTDKLIF
TRDV1,few,TRDD3,TRDJ1,TGTGCTCTTGGGGGACTCACCGGCTGGGGGGTTCGTATCACCGATAAACTCATCTTT,CALGGLTGWGVRITDKLIF
TRDV1,NA,NA,TRDJ1,TGTGCTCTTGGGGAACTTTGGAGGGTCCCCCTTTACACCGATAAACTCATCTTT,CALGELWRVPLYTDKLIF
TRDV1,few,NA,TRDJ2,TGTGCTCTTGGGGAAGCCAGGGGGACCCCTTTGACAGCACAACTCTTCTTT,CALGEARGTPLTAQLFF
TRDV1,once,TRDD3,TRDJ1,TGTGCTCTTGGGGAACTTCCCAACGGGGGGATAAGGAGACCCACCGATAAACTCATCTTT,CALGELPNGGIRRPTDKLIF
TRDV1,few,NA,TRDJ1,TGTGCTCTTGGGGAACCCCCCCCTCTAAAAACCGATAAACTCATCTTT,CALGEPPPLKTDKLIF
TRDV1,few,NA,TRDJ1,TGTGCTCTTGGGGAAGGCTTCCGGATGCGTCAGCTAGCCACCGATAAACTCATCTTT,CALGEGFRMRQLATDKLIF
TRDV1,NA,TRDD3,TRDJ1,TGTGCTCTTGGGGAACGTCCCCCGGATTTGCGACCTACTGCGCTACTGGGGATTCCGATGTGGGGCGATAAACTCATCTTT,CALGERPPDLRPTALLGIPMWGDKLIF
TRDV1,NA,TRDD3,TRDJ1,TGTGCTCTTGGGGAGCTAAATCAACAGGGGATATCACTTTACACCGATAAACTCATCTTT,CALGELNQQGISLYTDKLIF
TRDV1,NA,TRDD3,TRDJ1,TGTGCTCTTGGGGAAGACTGGGGGGCGCGCACCGATAAACTCATCTTT,CALGEDWGARTDKLIF
TRDV1,few,TRDD3,TRDJ1,TGTGCTCTTGGGGACCCCGTCCCAACTTCCGTCCCAGAGGGGGATACGGGCACCGATAAACTCATCTTT,CALGDPVPTSVPEGDTGTDKLIF
TRDV1,few,TRDD3,TRDJ1,TGTGCTCTTGGGGAATCGGTAGGCCGCAGGGGATACGCGACCGATAAACTCATCTTT,CALGESVGRRGYATDKLIF
TRDV1,medium-sized,NA,TRDJ1,TGTGCTCTTGGGGAACTTGAAGGATCTACCGATAAACTCATCTTT,CALGELEGSTDKLIF
TRDV1,NA,TRDD3,TRDJ1,TGTGCTCTTGGGACCTTTGACTGGGGGATACACGGGGTAAAGTACACCGATAAACTCATCTTT,CALGTFDWGIHGVKYTDKLIF
TRDV1,NA,TRDD3,TRDJ1,TGTGCTCTTGGGGGCCAGCGGCTGGGGGATCCTTCCCCCGATAAACTCATCTTT,CALGGQRLGDPSPDKLIF
TRDV2,NA,TRDD3,TRDJ3,TGTGCCTGTGACACATTCGGGGGATACGGGCCTCTCTCCTGGGACACCCGACAGATGTTTTTC,CACDTFGGYGPLSWDTRQMFF
TRDV1,NA,TRDD3,TRDJ1,TGTGCTCTTGGGGAACTAGAGGAGCCTACGACCCGTACTGGGGGATACTTTGCAGCCCGTAAACTCATCTTT,CALGELEEPTTRTGGYFAARKLIF
TRDV1,NA,TRDD3,TRDJ1,TGTGCTCTTGGGGAGACCTCGATACCCGGCCTTCCTACTGACTTGAACTGGGGGATACCCCCTCCCACGGAGAACACCGATAAACTCATCTTT,CALGETSIPGLPTDLNWGIPPPTENTDKLIF
TRDV1,NA,TRDD3,TRDJ1,TGTGCTCTTGGGGAGGGCCTTTCCCAACTGGGGGATATATCTAAACTCATCTTT,CALGEGLSQLGDISKLIF
TRDV1,NA,NA,TRDJ1,TGTGCTCTTGGGGATTCCAATACTGGTACGGGCCGAGTGTACACCGATAAACTCATCTTT,CALGDSNTGTGRVYTDKLIF
TRDV1,NA,TRDD3,TRDJ1,TGTGCTCTTGGGGAACGACCGACAACCCGGGGCCATCGGCTACGACTGGGGGATAAGAATAAACTCATCTTT,CALGERPTTRGHRLRLGDKNKLIF
TRDV1,NA,TRDD3,TRDJ1,TGTGCTCTTGGGGACTTACTGGGGGAGAACACCGATAAACTCATCTTT,CALGDLLGENTDKLIF
TRDV1,once,NA,TRDJ1,TGTGCTCTTGGGGAGCCCGGCCTACTAGACGTTGATACCGATAAACTCATCTTT,CALGEPGLLDVDTDKLIF
TRDV1,medium-sized,TRDD2,TRDJ1,TGTGCTCTTGGGATTCCTCCCTGCCTTCCTACTAGCTGGGGATCCCTACACGGCGCCGATAAACTCATCTTT,CALGIPPCLPTSWGSLHGADKLIF
TRDV1,once,TRDD3,TRDJ1,TGTGCTCTTGGGGAACTCAAGTTCGCTTTACTGGGGGATTTCACCGATAAACTCATCTTT,CALGELKFALLGDFTDKLIF
TRDV1,few,TRDD3,TRDJ1,TGTGCTCTTGGGGAACTTTCCGCCCTATACTGGGGGATACCCCGCGTCACCGATAAACTCATCTTT,CALGELSALYWGIPRVTDKLIF
TRDV1,NA,TRDD3,TRDJ1,TGTGCTCTTGGGGACTTAGGGAGTGGGGGATACTCGACCGATAAACTCATCTTT,CALGDLGSGGYSTDKLIF
TRDV1,medium-sized,TRDD3,TRDJ1,TGTGCTCTTGGGGAAAGGTCAAACTTTTTACTGGGGGATACCGATAAACTCATCTTT,CALGERSNFLLGDTDKLIF
TRDV1,NA,NA,TRDJ4,TGTGCTCTTGGGGAATCCCGCCTTCCTCCCTGGGGTAATCTAGCGGCCAGACCCCTGATCTTT,CALGESRLPPWGNLAARPLIF
TRDV1,medium-sized,NA,TRDJ1,TGTGCTCTTGGGGAACTTTCCTACGCACTGACCGGGGATCCCCCCGATAAACTCATCTTT,CALGELSYALTGDPPDKLIF